The 12 T cell receptor beta chains listed next were all sequenced from one sample in a study of response to subunit inactivated influenza vaccine. TCRdb processed the RT-PCR reads anew with MiXCR; each CDR3 protein has one entry. The repertoire consists of 650,000 to 800,000 distinct CDR3 sequences, with around 14% occurring once and the leading ten covering less than 9%. The sample was PBMCs from blood, taken roughly 2 weeks before vaccination. The receptors here all came from a man in his forties or fifties who received an inactivated influenza vaccine.

This clonotype appeared a few times. The rearrangement uses TRBV12-3 or TRBV12-4 and TRBJ2-7; TRBD2 aligns across 10 bases. This CDR3 has 12 amino acids. V was pared by 7 bases and J by 5 bases, with 2 bases of the junction left unmatched. CDR3 nucleotide sequence: TGTGCCAGCAAGGGACTAGCGCACGAGCAGTACTTC. Amino acids: CASKGLAHEQYF.

CDR3 sequence: CASNAPGLAGGNEQFF. CDR3 in DNA: TGTGCCAGCAACGCGCCGGGACTAGCGGGGGGGAATGAGCAGTTCTTC. V and J are TRBV14 and TRBJ2-1; 16 bases map to TRBD2. V gave up 7 bases and J gave up 7 bases; unmatched junction bases: 7. The CDR3 runs to 16 residues. Germline V gene sequence: CDR1 SGHDN, CDR2 FVKESK. The full variable domain, in which reference TRBV14 and TRBJ2-1 provide the parts outside the CDR3, is EAGVTQFPSHSVIEKGQTVTLRCDPISGHDNLYWYRRVMGKEIKFLLHFVKESKQDESGMPNNRFLAERTGGTYSTLKVQPAELEDSGVYFCASNAPGLAGGNEQFFGPGTRLTVL.

This clonotype was counted ten times or more. The chain combines TRBV6-5 with TRBJ1-1, with D unclear. Germline lookup yields CDR1 MNHEY and CDR2 SVGAGI. This CDR3 is 16 amino acids long. V was cut by 2 bases and J by 2 bases, with 15 bases left in between. The CDR3 coding sequence is TGTGCCAGCAGTTACAGGGTAGCTTCCCTAAACACTGAAGCTTTCTTT. Protein product: CASSYRVASLNTEAFF.

This sequence joins TRBV15 and TRBJ2-2, with D possibly matching TRBD2 (6 bases). The V gene's germline CDR1 is LNHNV and CDR2 YYDKDF (reference sequence). With 2 bases removed from V and 7 bases from J, the gap between germline ends came to 17 bases. The CDR3 totals 16 residues. CDR3 DNA: TGTGCCACCAGCAGAAATTCCCGTCGGGGGAGCGGGGAGCTGTTTTTT. Its protein product is CATSRNSRRGSGELFF.

In this sample, this clonotype turned up a few times. In DNA form, the CDR3 reads TGTGCCAGCAGCTCCGTCAGCGGGAGGTTCACAGATACGCAGTATTTT. This codes for CASSSVSGRFTDTQYF. This rearrangement joins TRBV7-9 to TRBJ2-3, with TRBD2 matching 9 bases. The V segment lost 4 bases and the J segment 2 bases; nucleotides outside the gene matches: 7. CDR1 SEHNR and CDR2 FQNEAQ come from the germline V gene (reference sequence). This CDR3 contains 16 residues. The variable domain in full, with the rest retrieved from reference TRBV7-9 and TRBJ2-3, is DTGVSQNPRHKITKRGQNVTFRCDPISEHNRLYWYRQTLGQGPEFLTYFQNEAQLEKSRLLSDRFSAERPKGSFSTLEIQRTEQGDSAMYLCASSSVSGRFTDTQYFGPGTRLTVL.

This sequence joins TRBV28 and TRBJ1-4, with D uncertain. The CDR3 loop spans 12 amino acids. Germline V gene data show CDR1 as MDHEN and CDR2 as SYDVKM. Trimming stripped 8 bases from V and 10 bases from J, with 14 bases between. CDR3 protein: CASLHSAGKLFF. The CDR3 DNA is TGTGCCAGCCTTCACTCTGCTGGAAAACTGTTTTTT.

V is TRBV12-3 or TRBV12-4 and J is TRBJ2-7; a weak D match, TRBD2 (6 bases). Trimming pared 8 bases from V and 4 bases from J, leaving 12 bases between. CDR3 length equals 12 residues. CDR3 in DNA: TGTGCCAGCCGGGACTGGCCTTACGAGCAGTACTTC. Translated: CASRDWPYEQYF.

This clonotype was counted a few times. The chain uses TRBV12-3 or TRBV12-4 and TRBJ2-3; 12 nucleotides match TRBD2. The CDR3 consists of 14 residues. V lost 6 bases and J lost 14; bases outside the gene matches: 12. The CDR3 DNA reads TGTGCCAGCAGGCCTACTAGCGGGAGGACTACCCCGTATTTT. It encodes CASRPTSGRTTPYF.

This clonotype showed up just once. The J gene is TRBJ2-3, the V gene TRBV15; D ambiguous. The CDR3 runs 15 residues. Germline loops: CDR1 LNHNV, CDR2 YYDKDF (reference sequence). V dropped 5 bases and J dropped 6 bases, with 18 bases sitting between them. Here the CDR3 reads CATSLWALGRDTQYF. CDR3 DNA: TGTGCCACCAGCCTATGGGCCTTAGGGCGGGATACGCAGTATTTT.

The V gene is TRBV6-1, the J gene TRBJ1-3; 7 bases agree with TRBD1. Germline V gene sequence: CDR1 MNHNS, CDR2 SASEGT. Trimming cost V 6 bases and J 4 bases; bases outside gene matches: 6. CDR3 size: 14 residues. CDR3 amino acids: CASRQGIAGNTIYF. The CDR3 bases are TGTGCCAGCAGACAGGGGATAGCAGGAAACACCATATATTTT.

The chain carries TRBV10-2 and TRBJ2-5; 10 bases fit TRBD2. Germline-derived CDR1 and CDR2 are WSHSY and SAAADI. This CDR3 has 16 amino acids. The ends lost 3 bases at V and 4 bases at J; junction bases unmatched: 8. The CDR3 DNA reads TGCGCCAGCAGTGACATCCAGCGGGGGGGCTTAGAGACCCAGTACTTC. Translated: CASSDIQRGGLETQYF.

This chain uses TRBV4-2 with TRBJ1-4; D not certain. With 0 bases removed from V and 17 bases from J, the gap between germline ends came to 16 bases. The CDR3 totals 13 residues. Germline lookup yields CDR1 LGHNA and CDR2 YNFKEQ. The CDR3 DNA is TGTGCCAGCAGCCAAGATCAAGTAGGACCCCCTTTTTTT. Encoded protein: CASSQDQVGPPFF.